The rows below give T cell receptor beta chains drawn from one sample of a study of post-analysis software for immune sequencing data. Each CDR3 protein gets one entry after TCRdb re-called the PCR reads with MiXCR. Found here are 430,000 or so distinct CDR3 sequences, 30% to 45% of them singletons; the top ten hold 6.5% to 8%. The sample consisted of blood. These receptors originate from a girl under 10 years old with multiple sclerosis. The CDR3 runs from the conserved cysteine through the conserved F or W. A D gene is named only where the DNA matches it firmly. Size tells how often a clone was seen (once, few, many) or the class of an expanded clone, and some rows leave it out.

v_gene	d_gene	j_gene	abundance	CDR3aa	CDR3nt
TRBV20-1	-	TRBJ2-3	-	CSARGRGMDTDTQYF	TGCAGTGCTAGAGGCCGGGGGATGGACACAGATACGCAGTATTTT
TRBV4-2	-	TRBJ1-5	-	CASSQTKGVMSNQPQHF	TGTGCCAGCAGCCAGACCAAAGGGGTAATGAGCAATCAGCCCCAGCATTTT
TRBV5-1	TRBD2	TRBJ2-1	few	CASSWGLLAGAYNEQFF	TGCGCCAGCAGCTGGGGGTTACTAGCGGGGGCGTACAATGAGCAGTTCTTC
TRBV27	-	TRBJ2-2	-	CASSLFPSGYTGELFF	TGTGCCAGCAGTTTATTCCCCTCGGGATACACCGGGGAGCTGTTTTTT
TRBV12-3/TRBV12-4	TRBD2	TRBJ2-7	-	CASSLTSGRLDEQYF	TGTGCCAGCAGTTTAACTAGCGGGAGGCTCGACGAGCAGTACTTC
TRBV12-3/TRBV12-4	TRBD1	TRBJ1-5	few	CASSPGQPLNQPQHF	TGTGCCAGCAGCCCGGGACAGCCTCTTAATCAGCCCCAGCATTTT
TRBV29-1	-	TRBJ2-7	-	CSVEAGVPYEQYF	TGCAGCGTTGAAGCTGGGGTTCCCTACGAGCAGTACTTC
TRBV5-1	TRBD2	TRBJ2-1	-	CASSLVEGLAGGVLRNEQFF	TGCGCCAGCAGCTTGGTCGAGGGACTAGCGGGGGGGGTCCTTCGCAATGAGCAGTTCTTC
TRBV10-1	TRBD2	TRBJ2-7	few	CASSEGSGGTYEQYF	TGCGCCAGCAGTGAAGGTAGCGGGGGGACCTACGAGCAGTACTTC
TRBV12-3/TRBV12-4	TRBD2	TRBJ2-3	-	CASSDSGRTDTQYF	TGTGCCAGCAGTGATAGCGGGCGCACAGATACGCAGTATTTT
TRBV5-5	-	TRBJ1-6	few	CASSSPGSSYNSPLHF	TGTGCCAGCAGCTCTCCAGGGAGCTCCTATAATTCACCCCTCCACTTT
TRBV5-1	-	TRBJ2-1	-	CASKLQTRVEQFF	TGCGCCAGCAAGCTTCAGACTAGGGTTGAGCAGTTCTTC
TRBV7-2	TRBD2	TRBJ2-7	-	CASSSNGAGGSYEQYF	TGTGCCAGCAGCTCTAACGGCGCGGGAGGTTCCTACGAGCAGTACTTC
TRBV9	-	TRBJ2-3	-	CASSATRMGSTDTQYF	TGTGCCAGCAGCGCCACTAGGATGGGGTCGACAGATACGCAGTATTTT
TRBV7-2	TRBD2	TRBJ2-7	-	CASSLQRGATYEQYF	TGTGCCAGCAGCTTACAGCGGGGGGCCACCTACGAGCAGTACTTC
TRBV5-1	-	TRBJ1-2	-	CASSPVGGQNYGYTF	TGCGCCAGCAGCCCGGTCGGGGGCCAGAACTATGGCTACACCTTC
TRBV6-2/TRBV6-3	TRBD1	TRBJ2-7	many	CASSYAGGADEQYF	TGTGCCAGCAGTTACGCAGGGGGCGCGGACGAGCAGTACTTC
TRBV7-9	TRBD1	TRBJ1-2	-	CASSLPPDRPQVGYTF	TGTGCTAGCAGCTTACCCCCGGACAGGCCCCAGGTTGGCTACACCTTC
TRBV28	-	TRBJ1-4	-	CASSGDTNEKLFF	TGTGCCAGCAGTGGGGATACCAATGAAAAACTGTTTTTT
TRBV9	-	TRBJ1-6	-	CASSGGWDSPLHF	TGTGCCAGCAGTGGGGGATGGGATTCACCCCTCCACTTT
TRBV7-6	-	TRBJ2-7	few	CASSLGHYSYEQYF	TGTGCCAGCAGCTTAGGGCATTACTCCTACGAGCAGTACTTC
TRBV28	-	TRBJ2-5	few	CASNEREETQYF	TGTGCCAGCAACGAGAGGGAAGAGACCCAGTACTTC
TRBV6-2/TRBV6-3	-	TRBJ2-5	-	CASSHGTTSRETQYF	TGTGCCAGCAGTCACGGGACAACCTCCCGAGAGACCCAGTACTTC
TRBV29-1	-	TRBJ1-2	-	CSVLRGGSVYGYTF	TGCAGCGTCCTGCGGGGGGGATCGGTCTATGGCTACACCTTC
TRBV7-2	-	TRBJ1-1	-	CASSFRTGNTEAFF	TGTGCCAGCAGCTTCCGGACGGGGAACACTGAAGCTTTCTTT
TRBV5-6	TRBD2	TRBJ2-1	few	CASSLSAPSGGVGNEQFF	TGTGCCAGCAGCTTGAGTGCGCCTAGCGGGGGCGTGGGCAATGAGCAGTTCTTC